Sequencing of this T cell receptor (beta chain) was carried out in a study of blood T cell repertoires in COVID-19. Turning to the study itself: Specimens from acute and convalescent COVID-19 originated in the United States, Italy and Spain. From T cells, B-cell-depleted T cells, or PBMCs came the material, which was cDNA or gDNA.

As originally analysed: Reference gene primers were amplified, and this amplification served to estimate nucleated cell counts. The data were produced by immunoSEQ multiplex PCR, yet TCRdb's version contains in-frame clones alone and is incomplete. V, J and clone size are taken as reported in that table, and D and trimming were inferred from the DNA itself. The table records more than 80,000 clones, about 77% of them present only once. This CDR3 spans 13 amino acids. The germline CDR1 and CDR2 sequences are SNHLY and FYNNEI. The V end was cut by 7 bases, the J end by 8 bases, with 17 bases between. This clonotype originated in a human donor in a cohort sampled during active COVID-19. Input material: peripheral blood. V and J are TRBV2 and TRBJ1-2; no firm D call. In DNA form, the CDR3 reads TGTGCCAGCAACGATCTTAGGCCGCGGGGCTACACCTTC. Protein product: CASNDLRPRGYTF.